The 10 T cell receptor beta chains below come from one sample, sequenced in a study of OX40 agonist ivuxolimab in advanced cancers. Assay: immunoSEQ multiplex PCR; the TCRdb copy retains only in-frame clones and omits some. In the table there are around 39,000 clones, 78% of which are singletons. This specimen consisted of CD4+ or CD8+ T cells sorted from blood, obtained in a trial of the OX40 agonist ivuxolimab. Source of these receptors: an adult with an advanced solid tumor such as melanoma, head and neck, liver or kidney cancer.

The table lists this clone with a count of one. The chain employs TRBV27 and TRBJ2-7; no definite D call. V was clipped by 2 bases and J by 3 bases, with 11 bases between them. The germline V gene has CDR1 MNHEY and CDR2 SMNVEV (reference sequence). This CDR3 comprises 14 residues. The CDR3: CASSLKANFYEQYF. CDR3 nucleotides: TGTGCCAGCAGTTTAAAAGCGAACTTCTACGAGCAGTACTTC.

This clone was picked up a small number of times. The DNA of the CDR3 is TGTGCCAGCAGCTTAGGACAGAGAGGTGCTGAAGCTTTCTTT. It is translated as CASSLGQRGAEAFF. The rearrangement uses TRBV7-9 and TRBJ1-1; tentative D call: TRBD1 (5 bases). There are 14 residues in the CDR3. V lost 1 base and J 6 bases, leaving 12 bases between the germline ends. Looked up from germline, CDR1 is SEHNR and CDR2 is FQNEAQ (reference sequence).

The rearrangement uses TRBV19 and TRBJ2-1; weak D call: TRBD1 (6 bases). This CDR3 is built from 16 residues. Germline V gene data show CDR1 as LNHDA and CDR2 as SQIVND (reference sequence). Trimming removed 5 bases at V and 0 bases at J, with 14 bases between. CDR3 residues: CASSPRQVSSYNEQFF. DNA of the CDR3: TGTGCCAGTAGTCCAAGACAGGTCAGCTCCTACAATGAGCAGTTCTTC.

V is TRBV7-9 and J is TRBJ1-1, with 7 positions matching TRBD1. Germline values: CDR1 SEHNR, CDR2 FQNEAQ (reference sequence). The length of the CDR3 is 15 residues. V was pared by 4 bases and J by 1 base, with 6 bases of the junction left unmatched. CDR3 in amino acids: CASSYDRAQNTEAFF. For the CDR3, the DNA is TGTGCCAGCAGCTATGACAGGGCCCAGAACACTGAAGCTTTCTTT.

The chain couples TRBV5-5 to TRBJ2-7, with 8 positions matching TRBD1. V shed 3 bases and J 2 bases; nucleotides not matched to a gene: 10. The CDR3 has 16 residues. Germline V gene sequence: CDR1 SGHKS, CDR2 YYEKEE (reference sequence). CDR3 sequence (DNA): TGTGCCAGCAGCTCCGGATACAGGGGGAGGCCCTACGAGCAGTACTTC. Amino acid sequence: CASSSGYRGRPYEQYF. The entire variable domain, with the rest obtained from reference TRBV5-5 and TRBJ2-7, is as follows: DAGVTQSPTHLIKTRGQQVTLRCSPISGHKSVSWYQQVLGQGPQFIFQYYEKEERGRGNFPDRFSARQFPNYSSELNVNALLLGDSALYLCASSSGYRGRPYEQYFGPGTRLTVT.

This clone has only a few counts. This rearrangement joins TRBV5-4 to TRBJ1-6, with TRBD1 matching 7 bases. The CDR3 loop spans 15 amino acids. CDR1 and CDR2 (germline): SGHNT, YYREEE (reference sequence). V lost 3 bases, J lost 8 bases, and 8 bases stayed unmatched. The DNA for the CDR3 is TGTGCCAGCAGCTCCGGACAGGACTTGGATTCACCCCTCCACTTT. This translates into CASSSGQDLDSPLHF.

V and J are TRBV12-2 and TRBJ2-1. TRBV12-2 is a listed pseudogene. This CDR3 contains 17 residues. This CDR3 is CASRLSPYRLFYNEQFF. The CDR3 DNA is TGTGCAAGTCGCTTATCCCCCTACCGGCTATTCTACAATGAGCAGTTCTTC.

This clone was counted a few times. V gene TRBV6-5 combines with J gene TRBJ2-5, with D maybe TRBD2 (7 bases). The CDR3 totals 13 residues. Per germline, CDR1 MNHEY and CDR2 SVGAGI. Trimming removed 8 bases from V and 5 bases from J, with 15 bases in between. CDR3 amino acids: CASGGAGGETQYF. The CDR3 DNA sequence: TGTGCCAGCGGGGGGGCTGGAGGGGAGACCCAGTACTTC.

The chain recombines TRBV10-3 with TRBJ2-7; TRBD2 is a possible D gene (6 bases). The V gene's germline CDR1 is ENHRY and CDR2 SYGVKD. Trimming pared 3 bases from V and 5 bases from J, leaving 11 bases between. This CDR3 spans 13 amino acids. The CDR3 reads CAISERERDEQYF. CDR3 bases: TGTGCCATCAGTGAACGGGAGAGGGACGAGCAGTACTTC.

The chain links TRBV18 to TRBJ2-3, with a tentative D call TRBD2 (7 bases). Trimming took off 5 bases at V and 2 bases at J, with 17 bases between the two ends. This CDR3 comprises 16 residues. Germline loops: CDR1 KGHSH, CDR2 LQKENI. This CDR3 is CASSRRTRGDTDTQYF. The CDR3 bases are TGTGCCAGCTCAAGACGGACTAGGGGGGACACAGATACGCAGTATTTT.